This TCR beta chain stems from a study of blood T cell repertoires in COVID-19 (dated by TCRdb to about 2020). About the investigation overall: Collaborator samples came from the United States, Italy and Spain and covered acute and convalescent phases of COVID-19. The repertoires were made available in a free public database intended to serve as a resource for research on the immune response to SARS-CoV-2. Nearly every sample came with metadata listing a de-identified subject ID, COVID-19 status, age in years and sex. The prospective study material was composed of cDNA or gDNA derived from T cells, B-cell-depleted T cells, or PBMCs. HLA class I and class II types, where available, came from metadata supplied by the sample provider rather than from assay-based typing. The samples were drawn from two sources: the first 160 participants of the ongoing ImmuneRACE study, and 1,200 or so subjects contributed by 6 global collaborators. The dataset comprised deeply sampled blood TCRbeta repertoires from subjects exposed to, actively infected with, or recovered from COVID-19. Overall study outcomes, separate from this receptor: How much clinical and demographic metadata was included differed by source and by participant, and the metadata was provided uncurated.

The CDR1 and CDR2 encoded by the germline V gene are SGDLS and YYNGEE. The CDR3 holds 15 amino acids from the cysteine to the phenylalanine. Kept here is only the CDR3 DNA, which spans 45 bases and is read in frame from base 1. V is trimmed back by 3 bases and J by 3 bases, and the junction contains 7 bases that no gene match accounts for. The immunoSEQ Assay, a bias-controlled multiplex PCR, was used to amplify TCRbeta CDR3 regions from genomic DNA. Concerning the study's data processing: Nucleated cell counts per sample were estimated from amplification of reference gene primers within the assay. To quantify the absolute abundance of each unique TCRbeta CDR3 rearrangement, sequence reads were collapsed and filtered. For each sample, productive Simpson clonality was calculated as the square root of Simpson's diversity index across productive rearrangements. Entries here come from immuneACCESS through TCRdb and include only in-frame sequences with V and J called. Some clones fail to appear in such tables; in the studies checked, an unresolved V gene covers under half of the shortfall, and the cause of the remainder is unknown. Clone size and V and J calls were adopted from that table, with D and trimming inferred from the DNA. The sample table shows roughly 250,000 clones, and 70% to 90% are seen once. The top ten clonotypes cover about 4.3% of the sample.

Note on this clone: It lacks a known antigen. Base qualities are not provided; no much larger clone lies one nucleotide away.

Participants in the prospective study were aged 18 to 89 years, lived in about two dozen United States geographic areas, and enrolled through a virtual design. In the prospective study, participants were assigned to cohorts based on the clinical history participants reported in a screening survey and a study questionnaire. ImmuneRACE Cohort 3 recovered participants were defined by two consecutive negative NP/OP PCR tests, healthcare professional clearance, or symptom resolution. In the prospective study, whole blood, serum and a nasopharyngeal or oropharyngeal swab were collected from each participant by mobile phlebotomists. Over a roughly 2-month period, participants in the prospective study had the option of providing additional blood draws and questionnaires. Prospective study blood samples were shipped either frozen or at room temperature before DNA extraction.

The sequence derives from a woman in her thirties who had recovered from COVID-19. Material: PBMCs or T cells enriched from blood (not recorded which). The rearrangement combines TRBV9 with TRBJ2-7; TRBD1 aligns with 9 central bases. This receptor has the CDR3 CASSAETGGRYEQYF. The DNA sequence is as follows: TGTGCCAGCAGCGCAGAGACAGGGGGTCGCTACGAGCAGTACTTC.